What follows are 27 T cell receptor beta chains derived from one specimen sequenced in a study of identical twins. TCRdb independently ran MiXCR on the 5' RACE reads; one entry per CDR3 protein. The sample carries around 570,000 distinct CDR3 sequences, more than 9% recorded once. These data also featured in a second study, about yellow fever vaccine responses in identical twins.

The specimen sequenced was PBMCs. These receptors all stem from a woman aged 18-29 years in good health.

This clonotype has ten or more counts. The genes are TRBV20-1 and TRBJ1-2; 7 bases map to TRBD1. V shed 4 bases, J shed 7 bases, and the junction held 9 bases outside the gene matches. Germline V CDR1 and CDR2: DFQATT, SNEGSKA (reference sequence). The CDR3 contains 13 residues. The CDR3 DNA reads as TGCAGTGCTAAGAGGACAGGATTTGCTGGCTACACCTTC. Its protein is CSAKRTGFAGYTF.

This clonotype was seen only a few times. The rearrangement uses TRBV27 and TRBJ2-3, with D possibly matching TRBD1 (6 bases). From germline, CDR1 is MNHEY and CDR2 SMNVEV (reference sequence). Trimming stripped 8 bases from V and 2 bases from J, with 17 bases between. The CDR3 is made up of 15 amino acids. The CDR3 is CASGLPGDNTDTQYF. The CDR3 DNA is TGTGCCAGCGGCCTCCCCGGGGACAACACAGATACGCAGTATTTT.

This clonotype was detected many times. This chain uses TRBV7-2 with TRBJ1-4; D may be TRBD1 (6 bases). The CDR3 is 13 residues long. Trimming cost V 8 bases and J 8 bases, with 15 bases left between them. Per the germline V gene, CDR1 is SGHTA and CDR2 is FQGNSA. The CDR3 loop reads CASQTGIGEKLFF. In nucleotides, the CDR3 is TGTGCCAGCCAAACAGGGATTGGGGAAAAACTGTTTTTT.

This clonotype was seen ten or more times. The genes are TRBV14 and TRBJ2-1, with a possible D match to TRBD2 (6 bases). CDR1 and CDR2 from the germline V gene are SGHDN and FVKESK. The CDR3 has 15 amino acids. V shed 0 bases and J shed 10 bases, with 16 bases lying between them. CDR3 in amino acids: CASSQDVRDFTEQFF. The DNA of the CDR3 is TGTGCCAGCAGCCAAGATGTGAGGGACTTCACGGAGCAGTTCTTC.

This clonotype was detected many times. The CDR3 loop reads CSVEDRGVPPYEQYF. In DNA form, the CDR3 reads TGCAGCGTTGAAGATCGAGGGGTCCCCCCCTACGAGCAGTACTTC. The V call is TRBV29-1, the J call TRBJ2-7, with D possibly being TRBD1 or TRBD2 (5 bases each). The CDR3 extends over 15 amino acids. Trimming took off 0 bases at V and 2 bases at J, with 14 bases between the two ends. CDR1 is SQVTM, CDR2 ANQGSEA, per germline.

This clonotype was observed a handful of times. The CDR3: CASSQGVVGQGVGTQYF. The CDR3 nucleotides read TGTGCCAGCAGCCAAGGAGTTGTAGGACAGGGAGTAGGTACGCAGTATTTT. This chain joins TRBV3-1 and TRBJ2-3; 8 nucleotides agree with TRBD1. The germline CDR1 and CDR2 sequences are LGHDT and YNNKEL (reference sequence). V lost 1 base, J lost 8 bases, and 14 bases stayed unmatched. The CDR3 is 17 residues long.

This clonotype has more than one count but fewer than ten. V and J are TRBV5-5 and TRBJ2-7, with 8 bases aligning to TRBD1. The V gene end was trimmed by 3 bases and the J gene end by 0 bases; junction bases not matched to a gene: 8. The CDR3 loop spans 16 amino acids. Germline loops: CDR1 SGHKS, CDR2 YYEKEE (reference sequence). The CDR3 DNA is TGTGCCAGCAGCTCAACTCGACAGGGGATCTCCTACGAGCAGTACTTC. Translated, it gives CASSSTRQGISYEQYF.

In this sample, this clonotype turned up a few times. V and J are TRBV25-1 and TRBJ2-3; D unclear. The CDR3 consists of 13 residues. Germline V gene lookup returns CDR1 MGHDK and CDR2 SYGVNS. Deletions cut 0 bases from V and 6 bases from J, with 7 bases between. This CDR3 is CASSEYRADTQYF. The CDR3 region has the DNA TGTGCCAGCAGTGAATATAGGGCGGATACGCAGTATTTT.

This clonotype was counted a few times. The V gene is TRBV7-2, the J gene TRBJ2-3, with 9 bases aligning to TRBD2. The junction had 9 bases not matched to a gene; V was cut back by 1 base and J by 7 bases. CDR1 is SGHTA and CDR2 is FQGNSA in the germline V gene. This CDR3 has 16 residues. The CDR3 region is CASSLGRREGLYTQYF. CDR3 in DNA: TGTGCCAGCAGCTTAGGTCGGCGGGAGGGCCTATATACGCAGTATTTT.

This clonotype was counted ten times or more. The chain uses TRBV10-3 and TRBJ2-7; TRBD1 matches at 7 bases. The CDR3 length is 13 residues. V lost 10 bases to trimming and J lost 5 bases; unmatched junction nucleotides: 11. Germline CDR1 reads ENHRY; CDR2 reads SYGVKD. The CDR3 spells CASTRQGVDEQYF. In DNA, the CDR3 is TGTGCCAGCACTAGACAGGGAGTAGACGAGCAGTACTTC.

This clonotype was counted many times. V gene TRBV4-3 combines with J gene TRBJ2-1; maybe TRBD2 (5 bases). The CDR3 has 13 residues. Germline V gene data show CDR1 as LGHNA and CDR2 as YSLEER. Deletions cut 0 bases from V and 9 bases from J, with 9 bases between. This CDR3 reads CASSQERGGEQFF. CDR3 nucleotide sequence: TGCGCCAGCAGCCAAGAGAGAGGAGGTGAGCAGTTCTTC.

This clonotype came up a few times. The V and J genes are TRBV6-2 or TRBV6-3 and TRBJ2-6, with unresolved D. The germline V gene has CDR1 MNHEY and CDR2 SVGEGT. There are 14 residues in the CDR3. V lost 5 bases and J lost 4, with 9 bases in between. CDR3 sequence reads: CASSTSPGANVLTF. Here the CDR3 DNA reads TGTGCCAGCAGTACCTCCCCCGGGGCCAACGTCCTGACTTTC.

This clonotype was observed many times. The V gene is TRBV4-1, the J gene TRBJ2-7; 9 positions match TRBD1. Trimming cost V 6 bases and J 2 bases; bases outside gene matches: 8. The CDR3 is made up of 15 amino acids. Germline V gene sequence: CDR1 MGHRA, CDR2 YSYEKL. The CDR3 here is CASRGQGIKAYEQYF. As DNA, the CDR3 is TGCGCCAGCAGGGGACAGGGAATTAAGGCCTACGAGCAGTACTTC.

This clonotype has just a few counts. The chain recombines TRBV9 with TRBJ1-1; D not resolved. Trimming pared 4 bases from V and 3 bases from J, leaving 13 bases between. Germline V gives CDR1 SGDLS, CDR2 YYNGEE. The CDR3 is 14 amino acids. The CDR3 here is CASSPRDMYTEAFF. In DNA, the CDR3 is TGTGCCAGCAGCCCGAGGGATATGTACACTGAAGCTTTCTTT.

Ten or more counts support this clonotype. The chain joins TRBV11-2 to TRBJ2-7, with 10 nucleotides matching TRBD1. Germline V gives CDR1 SGHAT, CDR2 FQNNGV. The CDR3 has 15 residues. After removal of 5 bases from V and 3 bases from J, the junction contained 7 bases not matched to a gene. CDR3 in amino acids: CASSPFGQGDYEQYF. The CDR3 DNA reads TGTGCCAGCAGCCCCTTTGGACAGGGGGACTACGAGCAGTACTTC.

This clonotype was counted ten times or more. The chain carries TRBV2 and TRBJ2-7; D gene unclear. V was cut by 7 bases and J by 4 bases, with 8 bases left in between. The germline V gene encodes CDR1 SNHLY and CDR2 FYNNEI. The CDR3 is 11 residues long. The CDR3 here is CASNAEYEQYF. The DNA for the CDR3 is TGTGCCAGCAACGCGGAATACGAGCAGTACTTC.

J is TRBJ1-1 and V is TRBV11-1; D is unclear. Trimming stripped 5 bases from V and 13 bases from J, with 17 bases between. CDR3 size: 12 residues. Per germline, CDR1 SGHAT and CDR2 FQDESV (reference sequence). Here the CDR3 reads CASSPPRAGSFF. CDR3 nucleotides: TGTGCCAGCAGCCCCCCCCGGGCAGGAAGTTTCTTT.

This chain joins TRBV12-3 or TRBV12-4 and TRBJ2-7; TRBD2 might be the D (5 bases). This CDR3 has 14 residues. V lost 5 bases and J 2 bases, leaving 13 bases between the germline ends. The DNA for the CDR3 is TGTGCCAGCAGTCCCGCGGACTCCCCCTACGAGCAGTACTTC. Translated, it gives CASSPADSPYEQYF.

The J gene is TRBJ2-3, the V gene TRBV5-4; TRBD2 aligns across 10 bases. The CDR3 totals 15 residues. Per the germline V gene, CDR1 is SGHNT and CDR2 is YYREEE (reference sequence). V shed 0 bases, J shed 3 bases, and the junction held 1 base outside the gene matches. The chain's CDR3 is CASSLEREGTDTQYF. As DNA, the CDR3 is TGTGCCAGCAGCTTGGAGCGGGAGGGGACAGATACGCAGTATTTT.

V is TRBV4-2 and J is TRBJ2-3; D is unclear. The CDR3 consists of 14 residues. The V end was cut by 2 bases, the J end by 1 base, with 7 bases between. Germline loops: CDR1 LGHNA, CDR2 YNFKEQ. CDR3 loop: CASSQMQGTDTQYF. The CDR3 DNA is TGTGCCAGCAGCCAAATGCAGGGCACAGATACGCAGTATTTT.

This clonotype was observed many times. The chain employs TRBV12-3 or TRBV12-4 and TRBJ2-2; the match to TRBD2 covers 9 bases. There are 16 residues in the CDR3. V trimming: 5 bases; J trimming: 1 base; junction bases outside the gene matches: 5. In DNA, the CDR3 is TGTGCCAGCAGTCCCCGACTAGCGGAGAACACCGGGGAGCTGTTTTTT. Its protein is CASSPRLAENTGELFF.

This clonotype appeared once. V and J are TRBV15 and TRBJ2-1; 12 nucleotides line up with TRBD2. The CDR3 spans 18 residues. Germline V gene lookup returns CDR1 LNHNV and CDR2 YYDKDF (reference sequence). V shed 8 bases and J 4 bases; nucleotides not matched to a gene: 15. For the CDR3, the DNA is TGTGCCACCCTACTACTAGCGGGGGGCCCTACCTTATACAATGAGCAGTTCTTC. This encodes CATLLLAGGPTLYNEQFF.

The V gene is TRBV5-1, the J gene TRBJ2-3; TRBD2 matches 7 bases. The CDR3 is 16 amino acids. Germline V gene sequence: CDR1 SGHRS, CDR2 YFSETQ. V gave up 4 bases and J gave up 0 bases; unmatched junction bases: 8. The CDR3 sequence is CASSAGVGGSTDTQYF. As DNA, the CDR3 is TGCGCCAGCAGCGCTGGTGTGGGGGGGAGCACAGATACGCAGTATTTT.

The chain couples TRBV28 to TRBJ2-6, with D perhaps TRBD1 (5 bases). This CDR3 contains 17 residues. In germline, CDR1 is MDHEN, CDR2 SYDVKM. The V end lost 3 bases, the J end lost 0 bases, and 12 bases lay between the germline ends. DNA for the CDR3: TGTGCCAGCAGTTTCAGGGCAGCGAGCTCTGGGGCCAACGTCCTGACTTTC. Translated, it gives CASSFRAASSGANVLTF.

The sample holds a few counts of this clonotype. The rearrangement joins TRBV7-9 to TRBJ2-5; D uncertain. The V gene lost 1 base and the J gene lost 8 bases, with 8 bases spanning the gap. The CDR3 is 12 amino acids. The germline gives CDR1 SEHNR, CDR2 FQNEAQ (reference sequence). The DNA of the CDR3 is TGTGCCAGCAGCTTAGAGGTCCCAACCCAGTACTTC. As protein: CASSLEVPTQYF.

The chain employs TRBV11-2 and TRBJ2-1, with 8 nucleotides matching TRBD1. Germline loops: CDR1 SGHAT, CDR2 FQNNGV. This CDR3 region has 14 residues. Trimming cost V 4 bases and J 7 bases; bases outside gene matches: 6. The CDR3 DNA reads TGTGCCAGCAGCTCGCGGACAGGGAGGAATGAGCAGTTCTTC. As protein: CASSSRTGRNEQFF. The variable domain in full, completed from reference TRBV11-2 and TRBJ2-1, reads EAGVAQSPRYKIIEKRQSVAFWCNPISGHATLYWYQQILGQGPKLLIQFQNNGVVDDSQLPKDRFSAERLKGVDSTLKIQPAKLEDSAVYLCASSSRTGRNEQFFGPGTRLTVL.

In the case of this clonotype: A junction end diverges from the germline sequence, so it may reflect a read error. The chain is built from TRBV5-1 and TRBJ2-7; the D gene is possibly TRBD1 (6 bases). Germline loops: CDR1 SGHRS, CDR2 YFSETQ. The length of the CDR3 is 14 residues. The CDR3 sequence is CASRLDSISYEQYF. In nucleotides, the CDR3 is TGCGCCAGCAGGTTGGACAGTATCTCCTACGAGCAGTACTTC.